These 15 T cell receptor beta chains originate from one sample sequenced in a study of shared clonotypes between healthy human individuals. The assay was immunoSEQ multiplex PCR, and TCRdb's table has in-frame clones only and misses some. The sample records roughly 1.4 million clones, 98% being singletons. Sequenced input: naive CD4+ T cells sorted from blood. Specified subset: CD45RA+ positively selected. The receptor source for this set is a man aged 30 to 39 in good health.

The chain is built from TRBV25-1 and TRBJ1-5; 7 nucleotides line up with TRBD1. This CDR3 has 18 residues. V shed 2 bases and J 9 bases; nucleotides not matched to a gene: 19. In germline, CDR1 is MGHDK, CDR2 SYGVNS. CDR3 residues: CASSEKSNMGQRSGPQHF. CDR3 DNA: TGTGCCAGCAGTGAAAAAAGTAATATGGGACAGCGTAGTGGGCCCCAGCATTTT.

The rearrangement links TRBV6-1 to TRBJ2-1; 8 nucleotides line up with TRBD2. From germline, CDR1 is MNHNS and CDR2 SASEGT. The ends lost 3 bases at V and 9 bases at J; junction bases unmatched: 10. There are 15 residues in the CDR3. DNA for the CDR3: TGTGCCAGCAGTGACGGGACTAGATATGGTAGTGAGCAGTTCTTC. It is translated as CASSDGTRYGSEQFF.

This rearrangement joins TRBV11-2 to TRBJ1-4; unclear D gene. This CDR3 region has 14 residues. Trimming stripped 7 bases from V and 0 bases from J, with 9 bases between. Germline V CDR1 and CDR2: SGHAT, FQNNGV. CDR3 protein: CASKGPTTNEKLFF. The CDR3 DNA is TGTGCCAGCAAAGGCCCGACAACTAATGAAAAACTGTTTTTT.

As to this clone: Other DNA sequences in the same sample also yield this CDR3. The rearrangement links TRBV5-1 to TRBJ2-7; 10 nucleotides line up with TRBD2. CDR1 and CDR2 from the germline V gene are SGHRS and YFSETQ. CDR3 length: 15 amino acids. V trimming: 4 bases; J trimming: 2 bases; junction bases outside the gene matches: 6. CDR3: CASSPGLAETYEQYF. CDR3 sequence (DNA): TGCGCCAGCAGCCCCGGACTAGCGGAAACCTACGAGCAGTACTTC.

This clone appeared a single time. V is TRBV5-1 and J is TRBJ2-2; 11 nucleotides align to TRBD2. The CDR3 is made up of 16 amino acids. Germline loops: CDR1 SGHRS, CDR2 YFSETQ. J lost 4 bases, V lost 4 bases, and 6 bases had no gene match. The DNA of the CDR3 is TGCGCCAGCAGCCAAACTAGCGGGAGTCCCACCGGGGAGCTGTTTTTT. As protein: CASSQTSGSPTGELFF.

The chain links TRBV18 to TRBJ2-5; tentative D call: TRBD1 (5 bases). The CDR3 totals 13 residues. Trimming took 4 bases from V and 1 from J, leaving 7 bases between them. The V gene's germline CDR1 is KGHSH and CDR2 LQKENI. CDR3 DNA: TGTGCCAGCTCACAGGACACCCAAGAGACCCAGTACTTC. Residues: CASSQDTQETQYF. Based on the CDR3 plus reference TRBV18 and TRBJ2-5, the full variable domain is NAGVMQNPRHLVRRRGQEARLRCSPMKGHSHVYWYRQLPEEGLKFMVYLQKENIIDESGMPKERFSAEFPKEGPSILRIQQVVRGDSAAYFCASSQDTQETQYFGPGTRLLVL.

V gene TRBV6-5 combines with J gene TRBJ1-1; D is undetermined. There are 12 residues in the CDR3. The V end lost 10 bases, the J end lost 4 bases, and 13 bases lay between the germline ends. CDR1 and CDR2 (germline): MNHEY, SVGAGI. The CDR3 loop is CATYTRATEAFF. For the CDR3, the DNA is TGTGCCACTTATACTAGAGCCACTGAAGCTTTCTTT.

This chain uses TRBV11-3 with TRBJ2-1; 7 bases fit TRBD2. Germline V gene data show CDR1 as SGHNT and CDR2 as YENEEA. With 1 base clipped from V and 8 bases from J, the junction kept 11 bases outside the gene matches. The CDR3 is made up of 16 amino acids. CDR3 nucleotides: TGTGCCAGCAGCTTAGGCGGGAGAGGTTTATTCGATGAGCAGTTCTTC. Encoded protein: CASSLGGRGLFDEQFF. Looking up the rest from reference TRBV11-3 and TRBJ2-1 gives the full variable domain: EAGVVQSPRYKIIEKKQPVAFWCNPISGHNTLYWYLQNLGQGPELLIRYENEEAVDDSQLPKDRFSAERLKGVDSTLKIQPAELGDSAVYLCASSLGGRGLFDEQFFGPGTRLTVL.

The chain employs TRBV25-1 and TRBJ2-2, with D hard to call. CDR1 is MGHDK and CDR2 is SYGVNS in the germline V gene. This CDR3 region has 14 residues. V gave up 4 bases and J gave up 5 bases, with 11 bases separating them. CDR3 nucleotide sequence: TGTGCCAGCAGTGGCATAGGAGAAACCGGGGAGCTGTTTTTT. It yields the protein CASSGIGETGELFF. The whole variable domain, remainder taken from reference TRBV25-1 and TRBJ2-2, is EADIYQTPRYLVIGTGKKITLECSQTMGHDKMYWYQQDPGMELHLIHYSYGVNSTEKGDLSSESTVSRIRTEHFPLTLESARPSHTSQYLCASSGIGETGELFFGEGSRLTVL.

The chain uses TRBV5-6 and TRBJ1-5; D uncertain. The CDR3 is 13 amino acids. Deletions cut 1 base from V and 7 bases from J, with 9 bases between. The V gene's germline CDR1 is SGHDT and CDR2 YYEEEE. The CDR3 sequence: CASSLSGAQPQHF. The CDR3 coding sequence is TGTGCCAGCAGCTTGTCTGGAGCCCAGCCCCAGCATTTT.

This chain connects TRBV28 to TRBJ2-7, with 13 bases identical to TRBD2. V trimming: 6 bases; J trimming: 0 bases; junction bases outside the gene matches: 8. Germline lookup yields CDR1 MDHEN and CDR2 SYDVKM. CDR3 length equals 17 residues. For the CDR3, the DNA is TGTGCCAGCAGCCGTCCCGGACTAGCGGGAGACTCCTACGAGCAGTACTTC. Encoded protein: CASSRPGLAGDSYEQYF.

The chain links TRBV25-1 to TRBJ2-1, with 8 bases lining up with TRBD1. The CDR3 runs to 16 residues. The V and J ends lost 1 base and 8 bases, in that order; junction bases with no gene match: 10. Germline assignment: CDR1 MGHDK and CDR2 SYGVNS. CDR3 residues: CASSEWSAGGDDEQFF. The CDR3 coding sequence is TGTGCCAGCAGTGAATGGTCGGCAGGGGGCGACGATGAGCAGTTCTTC.

The V gene is TRBV30, the J gene TRBJ2-7, with unresolved D. V lost 5 bases and J lost 0, with 11 bases in between. CDR1 and CDR2 (germline): GTSNPN, SVGIG (reference sequence). CDR3 size: 13 residues. CDR3 sequence reads: CAWVRLSSYEQYF. DNA of the CDR3: TGTGCCTGGGTGCGCCTCAGCTCCTACGAGCAGTACTTC.

The V call is TRBV9, the J call TRBJ2-1; TRBD2 is a possible D gene (7 bases). Germline assignment: CDR1 SGDLS and CDR2 YYNGEE. V lost 3 bases, J lost 12 bases, and 34 bases lay in between. The CDR3 is 19 residues long. The CDR3 DNA sequence: TGTGCCAGCAGCGCCCAGGGGTGGGGGGCTAGCGGAATCCTGGCGGCGCAGTTCTTC. Residues: CASSAQGWGASGILAAQFF.

This rearrangement joins TRBV9 to TRBJ1-1, with no clear D. The V gene lost 4 bases and the J gene lost 0 bases, with 16 bases spanning the gap. The CDR3 sequence is 16 residues long. CDR1 is SGDLS and CDR2 is YYNGEE in the germline V gene. The CDR3, as DNA: TGTGCCAGCAGCCCCCGCCCTGTGGCGATGAACACTGAAGCTTTCTTT. Translating gives CASSPRPVAMNTEAFF. Together with reference TRBV9 and TRBJ1-1, the CDR3 gives the full variable domain: DSGVTQTPKHLITATGQRVTLRCSPRSGDLSVYWYQQSLDQGLQFLIQYYNGEERAKGNILERFSAQQFPDLHSELNLSSLELGDSALYFCASSPRPVAMNTEAFFGQGTRLTVV.